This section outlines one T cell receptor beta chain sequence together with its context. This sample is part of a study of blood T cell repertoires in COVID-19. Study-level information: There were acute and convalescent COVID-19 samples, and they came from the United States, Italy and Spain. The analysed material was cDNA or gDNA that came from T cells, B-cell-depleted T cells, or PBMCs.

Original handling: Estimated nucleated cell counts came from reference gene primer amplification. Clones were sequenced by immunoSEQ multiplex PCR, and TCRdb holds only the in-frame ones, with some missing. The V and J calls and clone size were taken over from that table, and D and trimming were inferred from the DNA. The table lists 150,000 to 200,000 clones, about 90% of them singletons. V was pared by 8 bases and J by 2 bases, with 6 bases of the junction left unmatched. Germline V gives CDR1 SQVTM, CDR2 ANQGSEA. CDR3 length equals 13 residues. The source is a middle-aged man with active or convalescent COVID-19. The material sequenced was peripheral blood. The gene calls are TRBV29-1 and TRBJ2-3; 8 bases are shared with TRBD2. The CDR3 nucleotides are TGCAGCACGGGCGGGGGGCTCACAGATACGCAGTATTTT. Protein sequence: CSTGGGLTDTQYF.